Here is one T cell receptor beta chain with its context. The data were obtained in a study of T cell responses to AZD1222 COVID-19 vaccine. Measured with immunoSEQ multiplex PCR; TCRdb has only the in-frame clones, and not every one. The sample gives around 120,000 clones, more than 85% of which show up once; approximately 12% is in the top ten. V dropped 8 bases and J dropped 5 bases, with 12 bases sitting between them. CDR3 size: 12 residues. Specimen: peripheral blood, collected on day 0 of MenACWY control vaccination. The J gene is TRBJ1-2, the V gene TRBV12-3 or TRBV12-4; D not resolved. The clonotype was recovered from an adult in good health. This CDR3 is CASSPPGYGYTF. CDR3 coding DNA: TGTGCCAGCTCACCTCCCGGGTATGGCTACACCTTC.